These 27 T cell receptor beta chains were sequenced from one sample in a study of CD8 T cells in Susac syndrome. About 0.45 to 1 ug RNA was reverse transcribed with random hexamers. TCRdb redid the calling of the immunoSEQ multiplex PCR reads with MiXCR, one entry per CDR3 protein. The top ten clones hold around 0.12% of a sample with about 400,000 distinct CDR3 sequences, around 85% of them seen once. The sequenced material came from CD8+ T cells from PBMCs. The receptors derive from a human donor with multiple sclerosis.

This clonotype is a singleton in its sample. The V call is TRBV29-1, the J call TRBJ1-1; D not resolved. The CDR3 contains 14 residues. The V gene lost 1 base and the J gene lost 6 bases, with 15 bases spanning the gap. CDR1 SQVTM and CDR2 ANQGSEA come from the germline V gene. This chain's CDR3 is CSVEGKGRFAEAFF. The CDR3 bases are TGCAGCGTTGAAGGGAAGGGTCGTTTCGCTGAAGCTTTCTTT. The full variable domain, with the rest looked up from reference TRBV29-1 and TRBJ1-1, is SAVISQKPSRDICQRGTSLTIQCQVDSQVTMMFWYRQQPGQSLTLIATANQGSEATYESGFVIDKFPISRPNLTFSTLTVSNMSPEDSSIYLCSVEGKGRFAEAFFGQGTRLTVV.

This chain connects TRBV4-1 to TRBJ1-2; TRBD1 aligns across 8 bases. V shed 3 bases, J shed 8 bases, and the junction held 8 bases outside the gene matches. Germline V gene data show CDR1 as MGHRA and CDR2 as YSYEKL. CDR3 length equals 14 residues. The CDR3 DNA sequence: TGCGCCAGCAGCCATGCGACAGGGGAAAAAGGCTACACCTTC. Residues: CASSHATGEKGYTF.

CDR3 nucleotides: TGCGCCAGCAGCTTGGCCTGGTACGGTGCACAACCCCACAAAAATGAAAAACTGTTTTTT. Protein: CASSLAWYGAQPHKNEKLFF. The J gene is TRBJ1-4, the V gene TRBV5-1; no clear D. V dropped 0 bases and J dropped 5 bases, with 26 bases sitting between them. Germline CDR1 SGHRS, CDR2 YFSETQ. CDR3 length: 20 residues.

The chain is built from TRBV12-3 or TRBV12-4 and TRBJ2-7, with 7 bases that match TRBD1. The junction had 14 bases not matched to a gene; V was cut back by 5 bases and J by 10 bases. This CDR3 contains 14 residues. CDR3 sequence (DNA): TGTGCCAGCAGTCCGCGAGGGGGCATCGGATTTCAGTACTTC. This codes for CASSPRGGIGFQYF.

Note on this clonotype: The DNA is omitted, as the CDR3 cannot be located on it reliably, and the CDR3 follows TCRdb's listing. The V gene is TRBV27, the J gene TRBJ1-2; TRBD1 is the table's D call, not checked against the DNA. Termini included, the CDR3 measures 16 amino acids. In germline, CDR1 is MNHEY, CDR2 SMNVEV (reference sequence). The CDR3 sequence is CASSFWRGDVSYGYTF.

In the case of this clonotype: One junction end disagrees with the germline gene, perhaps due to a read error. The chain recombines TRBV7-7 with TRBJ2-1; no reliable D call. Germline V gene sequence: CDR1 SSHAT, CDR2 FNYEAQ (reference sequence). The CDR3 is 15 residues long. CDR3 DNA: TGTGCTAGCAGCTTAACTATGAACACTCACAATGAGCAGTTCTTC. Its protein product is CASSLTMNTHNEQFF.

In nucleotides, the CDR3 is TGTGCCAGCTGGGGCACCTTCACAGATACGCAGTATTTT. Protein product: CASWGTFTDTQYF. The genes are TRBV6-1 and TRBJ2-3; a possible D gene is TRBD1 (5 bases). The CDR3 is made up of 13 amino acids. Germline loops: CDR1 MNHNS, CDR2 SASEGT. Trimming took 8 bases from V and 2 from J, leaving 11 bases between them.

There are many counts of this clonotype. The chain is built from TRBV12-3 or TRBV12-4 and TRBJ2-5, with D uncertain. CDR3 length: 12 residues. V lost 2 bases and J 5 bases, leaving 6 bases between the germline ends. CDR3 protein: CASSLSGETQYF. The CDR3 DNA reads TGTGCCAGCAGTTTAAGTGGCGAGACCCAGTACTTC.

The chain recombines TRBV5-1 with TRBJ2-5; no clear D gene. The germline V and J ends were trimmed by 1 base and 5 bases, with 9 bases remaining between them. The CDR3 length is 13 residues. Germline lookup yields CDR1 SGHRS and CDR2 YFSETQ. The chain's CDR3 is CASSLYGVETQYF. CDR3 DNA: TGCGCCAGCAGCTTGTATGGCGTGGAGACCCAGTACTTC.

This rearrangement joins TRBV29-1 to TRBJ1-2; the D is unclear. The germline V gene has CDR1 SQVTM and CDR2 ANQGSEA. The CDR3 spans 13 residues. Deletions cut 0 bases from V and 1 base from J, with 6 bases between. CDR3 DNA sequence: TGCAGCGTTGAAGATACAGATAACTATGGCTACACCTTC. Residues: CSVEDTDNYGYTF.

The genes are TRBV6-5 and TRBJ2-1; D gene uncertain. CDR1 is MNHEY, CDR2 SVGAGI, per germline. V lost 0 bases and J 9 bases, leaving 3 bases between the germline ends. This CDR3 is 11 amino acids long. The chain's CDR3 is CASSYSGEQFF. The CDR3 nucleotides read TGTGCCAGCAGTTACTCCGGTGAGCAGTTCTTC.

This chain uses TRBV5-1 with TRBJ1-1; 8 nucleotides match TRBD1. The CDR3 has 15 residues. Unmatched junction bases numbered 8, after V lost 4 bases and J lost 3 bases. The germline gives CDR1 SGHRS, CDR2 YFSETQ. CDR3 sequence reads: CASSLPTGDDTEAFF. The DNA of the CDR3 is TGCGCCAGCAGCCTTCCGACAGGGGATGACACTGAAGCTTTCTTT. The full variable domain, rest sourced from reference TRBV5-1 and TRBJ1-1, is KAGVTQTPRYLIKTRGQQVTLSCSPISGHRSVSWYQQTPGQGLQFLFEYFSETQRNKGNFPGRFSGRQFSNSRSEMNVSTLELGDSALYLCASSLPTGDDTEAFFGQGTRLTVV.

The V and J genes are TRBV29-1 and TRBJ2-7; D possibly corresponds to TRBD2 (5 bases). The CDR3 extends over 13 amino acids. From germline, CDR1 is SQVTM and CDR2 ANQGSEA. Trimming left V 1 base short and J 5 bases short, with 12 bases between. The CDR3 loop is CSVEGGWADEQYF. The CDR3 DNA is TGCAGCGTTGAAGGAGGGTGGGCGGACGAGCAGTACTTC.

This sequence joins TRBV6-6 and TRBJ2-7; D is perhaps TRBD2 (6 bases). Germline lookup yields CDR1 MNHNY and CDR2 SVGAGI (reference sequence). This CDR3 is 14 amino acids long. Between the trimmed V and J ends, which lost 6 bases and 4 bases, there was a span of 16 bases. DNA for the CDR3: TGTGCCAGCAGCCGCGGAGGGCCCTCGTACGAGCAGTACTTC. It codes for CASSRGGPSYEQYF.

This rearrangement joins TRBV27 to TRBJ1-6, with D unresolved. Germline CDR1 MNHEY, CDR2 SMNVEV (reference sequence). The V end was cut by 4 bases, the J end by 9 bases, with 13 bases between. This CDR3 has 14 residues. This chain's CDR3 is CASSSSSAGSPLHF. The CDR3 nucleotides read TGTGCCAGCAGTTCATCCTCAGCAGGTTCACCCCTCCACTTT.

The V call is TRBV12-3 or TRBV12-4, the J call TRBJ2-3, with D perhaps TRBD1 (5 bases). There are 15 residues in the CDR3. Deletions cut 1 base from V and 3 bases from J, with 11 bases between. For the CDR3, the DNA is TGTGCCAGCAGTTTAGGGCAGGGATTTACAGATACGCAGTATTTT. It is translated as CASSLGQGFTDTQYF.

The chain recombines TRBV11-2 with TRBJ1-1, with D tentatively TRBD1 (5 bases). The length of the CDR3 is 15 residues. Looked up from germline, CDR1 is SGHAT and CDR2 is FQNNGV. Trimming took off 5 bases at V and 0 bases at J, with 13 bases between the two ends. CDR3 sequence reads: CASSNTGGLNTEAFF. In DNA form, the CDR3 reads TGTGCCAGCAGCAACACGGGGGGGTTGAACACTGAAGCTTTCTTT.

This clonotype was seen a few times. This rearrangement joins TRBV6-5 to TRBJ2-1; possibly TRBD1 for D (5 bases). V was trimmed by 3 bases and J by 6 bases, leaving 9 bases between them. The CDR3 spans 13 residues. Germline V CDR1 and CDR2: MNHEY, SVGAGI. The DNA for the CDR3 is TGTGCCAGCAGTTATGGGGCGGTCAATGAGCAGTTCTTC. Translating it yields CASSYGAVNEQFF.

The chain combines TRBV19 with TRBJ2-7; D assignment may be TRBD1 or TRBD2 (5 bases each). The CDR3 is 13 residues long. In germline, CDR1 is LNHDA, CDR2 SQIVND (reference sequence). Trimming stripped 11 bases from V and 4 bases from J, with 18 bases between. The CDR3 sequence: CAASPGPEYEQYF. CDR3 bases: TGTGCCGCGTCCCCGGGACCTGAATACGAGCAGTACTTC.

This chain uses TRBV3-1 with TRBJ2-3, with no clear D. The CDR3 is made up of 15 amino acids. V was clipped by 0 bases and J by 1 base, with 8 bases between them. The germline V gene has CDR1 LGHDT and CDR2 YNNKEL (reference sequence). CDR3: CASSQEWSRTDTQYF. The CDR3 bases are TGTGCCAGCAGCCAAGAGTGGAGTCGCACAGATACGCAGTATTTT.

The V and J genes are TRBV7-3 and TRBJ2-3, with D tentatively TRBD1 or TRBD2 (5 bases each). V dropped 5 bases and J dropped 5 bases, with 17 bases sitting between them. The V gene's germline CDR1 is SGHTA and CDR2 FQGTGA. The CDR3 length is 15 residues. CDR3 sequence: CASSAVGLALDTQYF. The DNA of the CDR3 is TGTGCCAGCAGCGCTGTGGGGCTAGCTCTAGATACGCAGTATTTT.

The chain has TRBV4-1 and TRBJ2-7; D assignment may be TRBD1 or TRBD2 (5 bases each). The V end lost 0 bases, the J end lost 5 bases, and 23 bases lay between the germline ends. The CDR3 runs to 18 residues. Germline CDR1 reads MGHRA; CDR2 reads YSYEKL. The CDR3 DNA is TGCGCCAGCAGCCAAGAGCCCAGACGGGGCCTTTCTCCCCACGAGCAGTACTTC. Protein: CASSQEPRRGLSPHEQYF.

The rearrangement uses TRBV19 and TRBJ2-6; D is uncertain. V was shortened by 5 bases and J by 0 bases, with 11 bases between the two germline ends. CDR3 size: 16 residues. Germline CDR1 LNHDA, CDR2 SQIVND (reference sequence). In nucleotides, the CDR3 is TGTGCCAGTAGTCCAATCTCACTCTCTGGGGCCAACGTCCTGACTTTC. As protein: CASSPISLSGANVLTF.

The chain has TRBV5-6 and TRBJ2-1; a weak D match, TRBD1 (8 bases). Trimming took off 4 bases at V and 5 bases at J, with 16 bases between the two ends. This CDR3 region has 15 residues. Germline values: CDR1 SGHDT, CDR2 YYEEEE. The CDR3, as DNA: TGTGCCAGCAGCCCGGACAGGGAGGGACACAATGAGCAGTTCTTC. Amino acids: CASSPDREGHNEQFF.

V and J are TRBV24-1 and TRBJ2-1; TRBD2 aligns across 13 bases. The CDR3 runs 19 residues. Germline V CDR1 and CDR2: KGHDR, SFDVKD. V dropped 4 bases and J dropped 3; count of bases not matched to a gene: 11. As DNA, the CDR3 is TGTGCCACCAGTGACCCAAAGACTAGCGGGGGGCGTTACTACAATGAGCAGTTCTTC. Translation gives CATSDPKTSGGRYYNEQFF.

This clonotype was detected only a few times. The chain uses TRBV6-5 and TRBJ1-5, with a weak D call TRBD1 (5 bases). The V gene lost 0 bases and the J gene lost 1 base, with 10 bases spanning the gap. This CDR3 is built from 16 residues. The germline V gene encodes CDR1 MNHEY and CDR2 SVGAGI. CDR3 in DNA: TGTGCCAGCAGTTACTCTGGGGGGGAGAGCAATCAGCCCCAGCATTTT. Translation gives CASSYSGGESNQPQHF.

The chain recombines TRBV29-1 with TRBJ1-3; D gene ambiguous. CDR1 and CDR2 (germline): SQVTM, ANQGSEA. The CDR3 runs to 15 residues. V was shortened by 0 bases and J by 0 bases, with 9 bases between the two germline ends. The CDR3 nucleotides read TGCAGCGTTGAAGAAGGTGAATTCTCTGGAAACACCATATATTTT. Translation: CSVEEGEFSGNTIYF. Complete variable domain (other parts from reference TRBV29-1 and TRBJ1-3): SAVISQKPSRDICQRGTSLTIQCQVDSQVTMMFWYRQQPGQSLTLIATANQGSEATYESGFVIDKFPISRPNLTFSTLTVSNMSPEDSSIYLCSVEEGEFSGNTIYFGEGSWLTVV.